In this sample, the clone carrying this T cell receptor beta chain turned up a few times. Its specificity is unknown. This sample stems from a study of T-cell reconstitution after alpha-beta-depleted transplantation in children. Study-level points and caveats: At the one-year point after transplant, T-cell counts and TCRbeta diversity were found to come mostly from T cells that had been newly produced.

The CDR3 runs 15 residues. V lost 1 base to trimming and J lost 1 base; unmatched junction nucleotides: 4. Germline V gene lookup returns CDR1 MGHRA and CDR2 YSYEKL. Unique molecular identifiers were incorporated when the TCRbeta library was constructed. TCRdb redid the calling of the PCR reads with MiXCR, one entry per CDR3 protein. The sample lists over 450,000 distinct CDR3 sequences, 10% to 13% occurring once. This clonotype was obtained from a child under 10 years old with inherited bone marrow failure, due to receive a stem cell transplant. Specimen: PBMCs, collected before TCRalphabeta/CD19-depleted stem cell transplant. This chain links TRBV4-1 with TRBJ2-7, with 7 bases fitting TRBD1. The DNA of the CDR3 is TGCGCCAGCAGCCAAGGGGACAGATTTTCCTACGAGCAGTACTTC. Encoded protein: CASSQGDRFSYEQYF.